This section outlines one TCR beta chain sequence together with its context. This clone was found once. No antigen is known for it. No much larger clone is present one base from it, and per-base qualities are unavailable. The donors were included in the validation cohort of 120 subjects, a group kept apart from the roughly 680-subject first cohort. The library was made by the immunoSEQ multiplex PCR assay. Per the source publication's procedure: To diagnose cytomegalovirus status from the catalog of TCR beta chain sequences, a statistical classification framework was built. The source is immuneACCESS, and TCRdb retained only in-frame sequences with V and J called. Part of the clones is not carried over; for the studies checked, unresolved V genes explain less than half of this, and the remainder is unexplained. For V, J and clone size, that table is used; D and trimming come from the DNA. Recorded for this sample are about 360,000 clones; 70% to 90% of them occurred a single time. 0.83% of the sample lies in the top ten.

The data derive from a study of cytomegalovirus exposure and HLA in healthy donors listed by TCRdb under 2017. General notes on the study: According to a later analysis, the 120 or so validation repertoires were produced on the same platform as the 600 to 850 repertoires of the first cohort. The study aimed to test whether cataloging public T cell receptors could reveal signatures of past pathogen exposure. Besides the first cohort of 550 to 750 subjects, a separate validation cohort made up of roughly 120 different subjects was used. To predict cytomegalovirus infection status, the study brought together high-throughput TCR immunosequencing, statistical association of individual TCRs with disease status, and machine learning.

According to the germline V gene, CDR1 reads SNHLY and CDR2 reads FYNNEI. Relative to germline, V is 2 bases shorter and J is 9 bases shorter, with 14 bases between their ends. From the cysteine up to the phenylalanine, the CDR3 has a length of 14 residues. Only CDR3 DNA remains: 42 bases, in frame from the first base. The study at large found these results: In the study, around 150 TCR beta chains were listed as associated with cytomegalovirus. Across donors, most TCR sequences were observed very rarely, whereas some public TCRs were present in many individuals. Of the cluster scores, 85% to 95% were above 0 in a later analysis, which found that TCRs clustered in the first cohort also tended to co-occur in the 90 to 150 validation repertoires. In vitro tests confirmed that a few of the cytomegalovirus-associated TCR beta chains recognize cytomegalovirus antigens. It was suggested by the authors that the approach could potentially be generalized to other disease states and immunological phenotypes. Cytomegalovirus status was reported to be diagnosed by the classifier with high specificity and sensitivity in both the original and validation cohorts. A later analysis had no HLA typing for the validation cohort, so co-occurrence there was scored across all 130 or so repertoires.

The clonotype originates from a woman aged 18 to 35 in good health and CMV-seronegative. The sample was PBMCs. Recombination connected TRBV2 to TRBJ2-4, and perhaps TRBD2 as D gene, on 6 matching bases. The nucleotide sequence is TGTGCCAGCAGTGAAAGGGGAGGAAGGAGCATTCAGTACTTC. Its protein product is CASSERGGRSIQYF.